This paragraph reports one T cell receptor beta chain. The antigen is undetermined. Per germline, CDR1 SQVTM and CDR2 ANQGSEA. Trimming stripped 4 bases from V and 0 bases from J, with 7 bases between. This CDR3 is built from 13 residues. Target depth was 1 in 200,000 to 1 in 1 million T cells, about 10x per clonotype. TCRdb keeps only in-frame clones here, not all; method: immunoSEQ multiplex PCR. The repertoire holds 25,000 to 30,000 clones, with roughly 69% as singletons. TCR beta libraries used around 1.8 micrograms of DNA from cryopreserved PBMCs. The sample originates from a study of cytotoxic CD8 clonotypes in ibrutinib-treated CLL. As for the study in general: Response sampling took place at median around 13 months of treatment, range 6 to 36.

Study results and caveats: Relative to age-matched healthy donors, clonality at baseline was higher, and it tracked circulating CD8+ T-cell counts.

The origin of this receptor is a human donor with chronic lymphocytic leukemia. The source material was PBMCs, sampled after 24 months of ibrutinib treatment. The chain carries TRBV29-1 and TRBJ1-5, with unresolved D. CDR3 in DNA: TGCAGCGTTGGACAAAATAGCAATCAGCCCCAGCATTTT. Protein product: CSVGQNSNQPQHF. Together with reference TRBV29-1 and TRBJ1-5, the CDR3 gives the full variable domain: SAVISQKPSRDICQRGTSLTIQCQVDSQVTMMFWYRQQPGQSLTLIATANQGSEATYESGFVIDKFPISRPNLTFSTLTVSNMSPEDSSIYLCSVGQNSNQPQHFGDGTRLSIL.